Detailed here is one T cell receptor (beta chain). These data originate in a study of blood T cell repertoires in COVID-19. Study-level information: In each case, the material was cDNA or gDNA derived from T cells, B-cell-depleted T cells, or PBMCs.

In the study's own analysis: It was from reference gene primer amplification that nucleated cell counts were estimated. Using immunoSEQ multiplex PCR, the repertoire was profiled, and TCRdb retains in-frame clones only, with some absent. V, J and clone size are those of that table, while D and trimming were read from the DNA. The sample lists approximately 250,000 clones, 83% occurring once. The germline V gene has CDR1 MDHEN and CDR2 SYDVKM. The CDR3 covers 15 residues. V gave up 7 bases and J gave up 9 bases; unmatched junction bases: 18. Sequencing was done on a sample of peripheral blood. This rearrangement joins TRBV28 to TRBJ2-7; 7 bases match TRBD1. This receptor was obtained from a woman between 50 and 59 years old with acute or convalescent COVID-19. CDR3 DNA sequence: TGTGCCAGCAAACCTCGGGACAGCGCCAAAACAGGGCAGTACTTC. Translation gives CASKPRDSAKTGQYF.